This T cell receptor beta chain was sequenced in a study of persistence of HIV-infected CD4 T cells. Overlapping HIV-1 Gag 15-mer peptides at about 1 ug per peptide per mL were used. Responding CD4+ T cells were sorted by upregulation of both CD40 ligand and CD69. CD8-depleted PBMCs were stimulated roughly 18 hours with anti-CD28/CD49d costimulation, CD40-blocking antibody and enfuvirtide. Concerning this clone itself: Its specificity is not known.

This was the immunoSEQ version 4 assay in survey mode. Libraries were prepared by immunoSEQ multiplex PCR; TCRdb keeps only in-frame clonotypes and omits some of them. The table lists approximately 18,000 clones, approximately 60% of them singletons. V was trimmed by 4 bases and J by 4 bases, leaving 10 bases between them. Germline V gene sequence: CDR1 LNHDA, CDR2 SQIVND (reference sequence). This CDR3 region has 13 residues. The sample in question was CD4+ T cells sorted from PBMCs after roughly 18-hour stimulation, obtained from a patient who received antiretroviral therapy. The TCR sequence derives from an adult woman with HIV who was CMV-seropositive. The rearrangement links TRBV19 to TRBJ1-1; D not certain. CDR3 region: CASSRARSTEAFF. In nucleotides, the CDR3 is TGTGCCAGTAGTAGGGCCAGGAGCACTGAAGCTTTCTTT. Using reference TRBV19 and TRBJ1-1 for the parts outside the CDR3, the full variable domain is DGGITQSPKYLFRKEGQNVTLSCEQNLNHDAMYWYRQDPGQGLRLIYYSQIVNDFQKGDIAEGYSVSREKKESFPLTVTSAQKNPTAFYLCASSRARSTEAFFGQGTRLTVV.